A single sample is the source of the 28 T cell receptor beta chains below, sequenced in a study of blood T cell repertoires in COVID-19. Measured with immunoSEQ multiplex PCR; TCRdb has only the in-frame clones, and not every one. This sample has roughly 250,000 clones, with 80% to 90% found just once. What was sequenced was peripheral blood. The receptor set was obtained from a man aged 25 to 45 with acute or convalescent COVID-19.

The rearrangement uses TRBV10-3 and TRBJ2-1, with D perhaps TRBD1 (6 bases). The CDR3 consists of 15 residues. V was pared by 0 bases and J by 4 bases, with 10 bases between. The germline CDR1 and CDR2 sequences are ENHRY and SYGVKD. CDR3: CAISESGTPYNEQFF. In DNA form, the CDR3 reads TGTGCCATCAGTGAGTCGGGGACACCATACAATGAGCAGTTCTTC.

V usage is TRBV6-4 and J usage is TRBJ1-2; D not resolved. The CDR3 totals 16 residues. Germline V gives CDR1 MRHNA, CDR2 SNTAGT. The V end was cut by 0 bases, the J end by 8 bases, with 19 bases between. The chain's CDR3 is CASSDSKSNQPRGYTF. CDR3 coding DNA: TGTGCCAGCAGTGACTCGAAGTCGAACCAACCGAGGGGCTACACCTTC.

J is TRBJ1-2 and V is TRBV29-1, with 9 bases identical to TRBD1. CDR3 size: 14 residues. V lost 7 bases, J lost 5 bases, and 11 bases stayed unmatched. Per the germline V gene, CDR1 is SQVTM and CDR2 is ANQGSEA. DNA of the CDR3: TGCAGCGCCGACAGGGGGGGGACCCTATATGGCTACACCTTC. As protein: CSADRGGTLYGYTF.

The V and J genes are TRBV5-1 and TRBJ1-2; no reliable D call. V dropped 0 bases and J dropped 7 bases, with 10 bases sitting between them. The V gene's germline CDR1 is SGHRS and CDR2 YFSETQ. This CDR3 comprises 13 residues. Here the CDR3 reads CASSLAQDSGYTF. DNA for the CDR3: TGCGCCAGCAGCTTGGCCCAGGACTCTGGCTACACCTTC.

The V and J genes are TRBV5-6 and TRBJ1-1; TRBD1 matches at 9 bases. The CDR3 is made up of 15 amino acids. CDR1 SGHDT and CDR2 YYEEEE come from the germline V gene. Unmatched junction bases numbered 5, after V lost 4 bases and J lost 1 base. The CDR3 loop reads CASSLRGQGNTEAFF. Written as DNA, the CDR3 is TGTGCCAGCAGCCTCAGGGGACAGGGGAACACTGAAGCTTTCTTT.

This chain uses TRBV6-1 with TRBJ2-7, with D tentatively TRBD1 (5 bases). This CDR3 is 15 amino acids long. V lost 0 bases and J 4 bases, leaving 13 bases between the germline ends. In germline, CDR1 is MNHNS, CDR2 SASEGT. CDR3 sequence: CASSEAGASWYEQYF. The CDR3, as DNA: TGTGCCAGCAGTGAAGCTGGGGCAAGTTGGTACGAGCAGTACTTC.

V usage is TRBV20-1 and J usage is TRBJ1-3; D unresolved. This CDR3 has 13 amino acids. Germline CDR1 is DFQATT and CDR2 is SNEGSKA (reference sequence). Trimming removed 3 bases from V and 3 bases from J, with 9 bases in between. CDR3 protein: CSASNPNGNTIYF. The CDR3 coding sequence is TGCAGTGCTAGTAACCCTAATGGAAACACCATATATTTT.

CDR3 coding DNA: TGTGCCAGCAGCTTGTGGGGGGGGCTAAGCGATCAGCCCCAGCATTTT. Protein: CASSLWGGLSDQPQHF. The chain links TRBV5-5 to TRBJ1-5; D is possibly TRBD1 (6 bases). Trimming cost V 1 base and J 5 bases, with 16 bases left between them. The germline gives CDR1 SGHKS, CDR2 YYEKEE (reference sequence). The CDR3 has 16 amino acids.

The chain combines TRBV6-5 with TRBJ1-1, with TRBD1 identical over 9 bases. Germline CDR1 reads MNHEY; CDR2 reads SVGAGI. After removal of 6 bases from V and 4 bases from J, the junction contained 3 bases not matched to a gene. The CDR3 has 13 residues. In DNA, the CDR3 is TGTGCCAGCAGGAGACAGGGGGGCACTGAAGCTTTCTTT. Its translation is CASRRQGGTEAFF.

The V gene is TRBV5-5, the J gene TRBJ2-7; 9 bases match TRBD2. Germline assignment: CDR1 SGHKS and CDR2 YYEKEE (reference sequence). The CDR3 spans 16 residues. J was trimmed by 1 base and V by 4 bases; bases with no gene match: 9. The CDR3 spells CASSPLGAGGSYEQYF. The CDR3, as DNA: TGTGCCAGCAGCCCCCTAGGAGCGGGAGGTTCCTACGAGCAGTACTTC.

The V and J genes are TRBV2 and TRBJ2-1; 8 bases line up with TRBD1. CDR1 and CDR2 (germline): SNHLY, FYNNEI. The CDR3 has 15 amino acids. The V and J ends lost 7 bases and 0 bases, in that order; junction bases with no gene match: 5. In nucleotides, the CDR3 is TGTGCCAGCAAAGGCGACAGGGGCTCCTACAATGAGCAGTTCTTC. Encoded protein: CASKGDRGSYNEQFF.

V usage is TRBV4-1 and J usage is TRBJ2-7; 9 bases are shared with TRBD2. V lost 2 bases and J lost 7; bases outside the gene matches: 9. The CDR3 length is 15 residues. Germline CDR1 MGHRA, CDR2 YSYEKL. DNA for the CDR3: TGCGCCAGCAGCCAACTCAGCGGGAGGACTAGGGAGCAGTACTTC. It translates to CASSQLSGRTREQYF.

This rearrangement joins TRBV7-9 to TRBJ2-7, with 7 bases identical to TRBD1. The V segment lost 5 bases and the J segment 2 bases; nucleotides outside the gene matches: 12. Germline V gene data show CDR1 as SEHNR and CDR2 as FQNEAQ (reference sequence). The CDR3 loop spans 16 amino acids. CDR3: CASSDSNRGTPYEQYF. The CDR3 coding sequence is TGTGCCAGCAGCGACTCTAACAGGGGCACGCCCTACGAGCAGTACTTC.

The CDR3 spells CASERGGVTEAFF. CDR3 bases: TGTGCTAGTGAACGAGGGGGGGTCACTGAAGCTTTCTTT. The V call is TRBV12-5, the J call TRBJ1-1, with D possibly matching TRBD1 (6 bases). The CDR3 is 13 amino acids. Deletions cut 7 bases from V and 4 bases from J, with 13 bases between. Per germline, CDR1 LGHNT and CDR2 FRNRAP.

The V call is TRBV6-5, the J call TRBJ2-7; D is uncertain. There are 13 residues in the CDR3. CDR1 and CDR2 from the germline V gene are MNHEY and SVGAGI. With 6 bases removed from V and 0 bases from J, the gap between germline ends came to 9 bases. The CDR3 region is CASSRASSYEQYF. The DNA of the CDR3 is TGTGCCAGCAGCCGCGCAAGCTCCTACGAGCAGTACTTC.

The chain couples TRBV29-1 to TRBJ1-2; possible D gene TRBD1, 5 bases. Between the trimmed V and J ends, which lost 5 bases and 3 bases, there was a span of 10 bases. Germline lookup yields CDR1 SQVTM and CDR2 ANQGSEA. This CDR3 has 12 amino acids. The CDR3 protein is CSVSPTDYGYTF. The CDR3 DNA reads as TGCAGCGTTTCCCCGACAGACTATGGCTACACCTTC.

The chain uses TRBV7-6 and TRBJ1-3, with unresolved D. The V and J ends lost 2 bases and 3 bases respectively, with 5 bases between them. The CDR3 runs 13 residues. Germline V gene data show CDR1 as SGHVS and CDR2 as FNYEAQ. The CDR3 sequence: CASSLSGGNTIYF. The CDR3 bases are TGTGCCAGCAGCTTAAGCGGTGGAAACACCATATATTTT.

The rearrangement uses TRBV5-1 and TRBJ1-6; no clear D gene. The length of the CDR3 is 14 residues. Germline lookup yields CDR1 SGHRS and CDR2 YFSETQ. The V end was cut by 7 bases, the J end by 7 bases, with 15 bases between. The CDR3 DNA is TGCGCCAGCTCCTTAGGCCGGGGAAATTCACCCCTCCACTTT. This codes for CASSLGRGNSPLHF.

The chain uses TRBV19 and TRBJ2-7; tentative D call: TRBD2 (6 bases). This CDR3 contains 14 residues. Trimming took off 5 bases at V and 1 base at J, with 12 bases between the two ends. Germline V CDR1 and CDR2: LNHDA, SQIVND (reference sequence). CDR3: CASSPGGRSYEQYF. CDR3 nucleotides: TGTGCCAGTAGTCCCGGAGGGCGGTCCTACGAGCAGTACTTC.

This clone has just one count. The rearrangement uses TRBV19 and TRBJ1-1, with 7 positions matching TRBD1. The V and J ends lost 9 bases and 2 bases, in that order; junction bases with no gene match: 12. The CDR3 consists of 15 residues. Germline V lookup: CDR1 LNHDA, CDR2 SQIVND (reference sequence). CDR3 bases: TGTGCCAGCACCCTGGGACAGCGTGGAAACACTGAAGCTTTCTTT. Its protein product is CASTLGQRGNTEAFF.

This chain connects TRBV3-1 (or the pseudogene TRBV3-2) to TRBJ2-3; D might be TRBD2 (6 bases). Germline V gene lookup returns CDR1 LGHDT and CDR2 YNNKEL (reference sequence). This CDR3 has 17 amino acids. V was trimmed by 5 bases and J by 6 bases, leaving 24 bases between them. The chain's CDR3 is CASSNGRLVGIPDTQYF. The CDR3 DNA sequence: TGTGCCAGCAGCAACGGAAGACTAGTCGGGATCCCGGATACGCAGTATTTT.

This clone was counted once. The V and J genes are TRBV9 and TRBJ2-1, with unresolved D. V was trimmed by 3 bases and J by 13 bases, leaving 2 bases between them. CDR3 size: 8 residues. Germline V gene data show CDR1 as SGDLS and CDR2 as YYNGEE. The CDR3 DNA sequence: TGTGCCAGCAGCGCTCAGTTCTTC. Translating it yields CASSAQFF.

The sample holds one count of this clone. This CDR3 is CASRLYRESQPQHF. The CDR3 nucleotides read TGTGCCAGCCGCTTGTACAGGGAATCCCAGCCCCAGCATTTT. The chain employs TRBV6-5 and TRBJ1-5; the D gene is possibly TRBD1 (6 bases). This CDR3 is 14 amino acids long. The V gene lost 8 bases and the J gene lost 7 bases, with 18 bases spanning the gap. Per germline, CDR1 MNHEY and CDR2 SVGAGI.

The chain combines TRBV30 with TRBJ1-6; the D gene is possibly TRBD1 (6 bases). The V end lost 4 bases, the J end lost 2 bases, and 9 bases lay between the germline ends. The CDR3 runs 14 residues. Per the germline V gene, CDR1 is GTSNPN and CDR2 is SVGIG (reference sequence). The CDR3: CAWIQGPYNSPLHF. The CDR3 nucleotides are TGTGCCTGGATACAGGGCCCCTATAATTCACCCCTCCACTTT. Full variable domain (outside the CDR3, taken from reference TRBV30 and TRBJ1-6): SQTIHQWPATLVQPVGSPLSLECTVEGTSNPNLYWYRQAAGRGLQLLFYSVGIGQISSEVPQNLSASRPQDRQFILSSKKLLLSDSGFYLCAWIQGPYNSPLHFGNGTRLTVT.

The chain links TRBV27 to TRBJ2-3; TRBD2 matches 7 bases. The CDR3 length is 13 residues. Per germline, CDR1 MNHEY and CDR2 SMNVEV (reference sequence). V gave up 7 bases and J gave up 11 bases; unmatched junction bases: 12. The CDR3 spells CASKSRAGTGQYF. The DNA for the CDR3 is TGTGCCAGCAAATCTCGAGCGGGGACGGGGCAGTATTTT.

The rearrangement links TRBV21-1 to TRBJ2-7; the table's D call of TRBD2 was not tested on the DNA. TRBV21-1 is deemed a pseudogene. The CDR3 totals 9 residues. CDR3 residues: CARIHGQYF. In DNA form, the CDR3 reads TGTGCCAGGATTCACGGGCAGTACTTC.

The gene calls are TRBV28 and TRBJ1-6, with 9 bases identical to TRBD1. The trim removed 6 bases at V and 12 bases at J, leaving 6 bases unmatched. Looked up from germline, CDR1 is MDHEN and CDR2 is SYDVKM. CDR3 size: 13 residues. The CDR3 here is CASRKTGGRPLHF. Here the CDR3 DNA reads TGTGCCAGCAGGAAAACAGGGGGCAGACCCCTCCACTTT.

V and J are TRBV6-5 and TRBJ1-1; tentatively, D is TRBD1 (6 bases). The CDR3 consists of 13 residues. With 4 bases removed from V and 3 bases from J, the gap between germline ends came to 9 bases. Germline V gene data show CDR1 as MNHEY and CDR2 as SVGAGI. CDR3 region: CASSFTGYTEAFF. The CDR3, as DNA: TGTGCCAGCAGTTTCACAGGGTACACTGAAGCTTTCTTT.